The 14 T cell receptor beta chains reported below all come from one sample, sequenced in a study of regulatory T cells in long-lasting Graves disease (dated by TCRdb to the early 2020s). The sample's time point label is to be understood as: persistent/refractory GD, antithyroid drugs over 5 years with positive TRAb. For both TCR sequencing and RNA sequencing, RNA was extracted from PBMCs using TRIzol. Libraries came from multiplex PCR. This sample was sequenced with an Illumina HiSeq 4000. To build TCR beta libraries, CDR3 regions were amplified by Arm-PCR using iRepertoire HTBI primers. Through fastp at Q25 and MiXCR, TCRdb rebuilt clones from the public reads, retaining in-frame beta chains. Merged by CDR3 protein, the rows form single entries marked with the most common genes and DNA. This sample comprises about 470,000 distinct CDR3 sequences, roughly 21% of them detected only once. Approximately 6.4% of the sample comes from the top ten.

Sample: peripheral blood mononuclear cells (PBMCs), taken when the disease was refractory, from a patient treated with antithyroid drugs. The receptors originated from a female donor with Graves disease.

To note about this clonotype: A clone one base away is much larger, so this may be a read error. The chain joins TRBV12-3 or TRBV12-4 to TRBJ2-5; tentatively, D is TRBD1 (5 bases). The CDR3 is made up of 13 amino acids. V lost 6 bases, J lost 0 bases, and 8 bases lay in between. CDR3 amino acids: CASRPDNQETQYF. The CDR3 nucleotides read TGTGCCAGCAGACCGGACAACCAAGAGACCCAGTACTTC.

The table lists this clonotype with a few counts. The gene calls are TRBV10-3 and TRBJ1-1, with D possibly matching TRBD1 (5 bases). The length of the CDR3 is 14 residues. V lost 6 bases and J lost 5, with 16 bases in between. Germline CDR1 ENHRY, CDR2 SYGVKD. CDR3 residues: CAIRAGTDATEAFF. CDR3 bases: TGTGCCATCAGAGCCGGGACGGATGCGACTGAAGCTTTCTTT.

The rearrangement links TRBV7-2 to TRBJ1-4; weak D call: TRBD1 (5 bases). The V gene's germline CDR1 is SGHTA and CDR2 FQGNSA. The CDR3 has 17 residues. The germline V and J ends were trimmed by 0 bases and 0 bases, with 11 bases remaining between them. CDR3 residues: CASSLAMTDPTNEKLFF. As DNA, the CDR3 is TGTGCCAGCAGCTTAGCAATGACAGACCCAACTAATGAAAAACTGTTTTTT.

This clonotype came up many times. The chain employs TRBV2 and TRBJ1-5, with TRBD1 as a possible D gene (6 bases). The germline V gene encodes CDR1 SNHLY and CDR2 FYNNEI. The V end lost 4 bases, the J end lost 1 base, and 14 bases lay between the germline ends. The CDR3 consists of 16 residues. This CDR3 is CASSGQRGASNQPQHF. The CDR3 DNA is TGTGCCAGCAGTGGGCAAAGGGGGGCGAGCAATCAGCCCCAGCATTTT.

There are many counts of this clonotype. V usage is TRBV28 and J usage is TRBJ2-7; D might be TRBD1 (6 bases). Germline values: CDR1 MDHEN, CDR2 SYDVKM. The CDR3 has 15 residues. Trimming cost V 6 bases and J 1 base, with 16 bases left between them. CDR3 residues: CASRGAERSSYEQYF. In DNA form, the CDR3 reads TGTGCCAGCAGGGGGGCTGAACGGTCGTCCTACGAGCAGTACTTC. The entire variable domain, with the rest obtained from reference TRBV28 and TRBJ2-7, is as follows: DVKVTQSSRYLVKRTGEKVFLECVQDMDHENMFWYRQDPGLGLRLIYFSYDVKMKEKGDIPEGYSVSREKKERFSLILESASTNQTSMYLCASRGAERSSYEQYFGPGTRLTVT.

This chain joins TRBV7-9 and TRBJ1-5; D unclear. This CDR3 has 14 amino acids. The germline V gene encodes CDR1 SEHNR and CDR2 FQNEAQ (reference sequence). The V end lost 1 base, the J end lost 6 bases, and 10 bases lay between the germline ends. CDR3 bases: TGTGCCAGCAGCTTAGACGGGGTCGGTCAGCCCCAGCATTTT. Translation gives CASSLDGVGQPQHF.

The chain is built from TRBV3-1 and TRBJ2-7; 7 bases are shared with TRBD2. The V gene's germline CDR1 is LGHDT and CDR2 YNNKEL (reference sequence). The CDR3 totals 15 residues. After removal of 0 bases from V and 4 bases from J, the junction contained 6 bases not matched to a gene. In DNA, the CDR3 is TGTGCCAGCAGCCAAGAGTGGCGGGGGAATTACGAGCAGTACTTC. Translating gives CASSQEWRGNYEQYF.

A remark on this clonotype: A single base separates this from a much larger clone, so it may be a read error. The conserved phenylalanine or tryptophan normally closing the CDR3 is absent here, so this likely arose from a read error. The chain has TRBV3-1 and TRBJ1-2; TRBD1 is a possible D gene (6 bases). Germline V gives CDR1 LGHDT, CDR2 YNNKEL (reference sequence). V lost 8 bases and J 6 bases, leaving 10 bases between the germline ends. This CDR3 has 11 amino acids. CDR3 DNA: TGTGCCAGCTCCGCAGGGGATGGCTACACCCTC. Amino acids: CASSAGDGYTL.

This clonotype was picked up a small number of times. The chain combines TRBV29-1 with TRBJ1-2, with D unresolved. This CDR3 spans 10 amino acids. Germline CDR1 SQVTM, CDR2 ANQGSEA. Trimming removed 2 bases from V and 6 bases from J, with 4 bases in between. CDR3 bases: TGCAGCGTTGAAAAAGATGGCTACACCTTC. It is translated as CSVEKDGYTF.

J is TRBJ1-4 and V is TRBV7-2, with D unclear. In germline, CDR1 is SGHTA, CDR2 FQGNSA. This CDR3 is built from 22 residues. V shed 2 bases and J shed 0 bases, with 28 bases lying between them. CDR3 DNA sequence: TGTGCCAGCAGCTTAAGTATCCCTTTACCCGGTGCCGCGCCGTCAACTAATGAAAAACTGTTTTTT. Amino acids: CASSLSIPLPGAAPSTNEKLFF. The whole variable domain, filled in from reference TRBV7-2 and TRBJ1-4, reads GAGVSQSPSNKVTEKGKDVELRCDPISGHTALYWYRQSLGQGLEFLIYFQGNSAPDKSGLPSDRFSAERTGGSVSTLTIQRTQQEDSAVYLCASSLSIPLPGAAPSTNEKLFFGSGTQLSVL.

This clonotype has only a few counts. The V call is TRBV12-3 or TRBV12-4, the J call TRBJ1-1; TRBD1 is a possible D gene (5 bases). The CDR3 runs to 12 residues. V was trimmed by 6 bases and J by 4 bases, leaving 9 bases between them. CDR3 loop: CASRHQGTEAFF. In DNA form, the CDR3 reads TGTGCCAGCAGACATCAGGGCACTGAAGCTTTCTTT.

This clonotype was seen only a few times. V gene TRBV19 combines with J gene TRBJ1-1; no reliable D call. Germline V gene sequence: CDR1 LNHDA, CDR2 SQIVND (reference sequence). The CDR3 length is 14 residues. V lost 3 bases and J 4 bases, leaving 12 bases between the germline ends. In DNA form, the CDR3 reads TGTGCCAGTAGTATTTACGGCTCGGGCACTGAAGCTTTCTTT. Its translation: CASSIYGSGTEAFF.

This clonotype was recorded many times. The V and J genes are TRBV28 and TRBJ1-1; TRBD1 matches at 7 bases. This CDR3 contains 16 residues. V was pared by 6 bases and J by 4 bases, with 14 bases of the junction left unmatched. The V gene's germline CDR1 is MDHEN and CDR2 SYDVKM. Written as DNA, the CDR3 is TGTGCCAGCAGAAAGGATTTCAGGGGGACGGGCACTGAAGCTTTCTTT. Its protein is CASRKDFRGTGTEAFF.

This clonotype has a count of ten or more. The chain links TRBV12-3 or TRBV12-4 to TRBJ2-7, with TRBD2 matching 10 bases. Germline trimming cut 4 bases from V and 3 bases from J; bases unmatched to any gene: 0. The CDR3 runs 13 residues. CDR3 in DNA: TGTGCCAGCAGTTCTAGCGGGAGCTACGAGCAGTACTTC. It is translated as CASSSSGSYEQYF.